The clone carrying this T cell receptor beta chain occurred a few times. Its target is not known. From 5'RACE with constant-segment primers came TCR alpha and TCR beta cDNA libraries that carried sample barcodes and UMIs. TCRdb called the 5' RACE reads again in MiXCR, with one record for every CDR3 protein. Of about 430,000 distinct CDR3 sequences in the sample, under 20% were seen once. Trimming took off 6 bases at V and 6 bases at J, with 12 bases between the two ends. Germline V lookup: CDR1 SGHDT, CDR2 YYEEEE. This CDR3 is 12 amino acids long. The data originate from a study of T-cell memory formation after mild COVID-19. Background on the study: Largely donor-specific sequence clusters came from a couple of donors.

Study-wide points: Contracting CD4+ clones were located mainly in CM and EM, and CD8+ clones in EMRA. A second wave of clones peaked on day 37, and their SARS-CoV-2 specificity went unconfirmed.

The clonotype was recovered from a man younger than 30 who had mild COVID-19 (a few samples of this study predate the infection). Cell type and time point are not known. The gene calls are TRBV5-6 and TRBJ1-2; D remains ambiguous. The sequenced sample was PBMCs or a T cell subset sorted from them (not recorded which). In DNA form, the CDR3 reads TGTGCCAGCACCCGGCTGACGAATGGCTACACCTTC. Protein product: CASTRLTNGYTF.